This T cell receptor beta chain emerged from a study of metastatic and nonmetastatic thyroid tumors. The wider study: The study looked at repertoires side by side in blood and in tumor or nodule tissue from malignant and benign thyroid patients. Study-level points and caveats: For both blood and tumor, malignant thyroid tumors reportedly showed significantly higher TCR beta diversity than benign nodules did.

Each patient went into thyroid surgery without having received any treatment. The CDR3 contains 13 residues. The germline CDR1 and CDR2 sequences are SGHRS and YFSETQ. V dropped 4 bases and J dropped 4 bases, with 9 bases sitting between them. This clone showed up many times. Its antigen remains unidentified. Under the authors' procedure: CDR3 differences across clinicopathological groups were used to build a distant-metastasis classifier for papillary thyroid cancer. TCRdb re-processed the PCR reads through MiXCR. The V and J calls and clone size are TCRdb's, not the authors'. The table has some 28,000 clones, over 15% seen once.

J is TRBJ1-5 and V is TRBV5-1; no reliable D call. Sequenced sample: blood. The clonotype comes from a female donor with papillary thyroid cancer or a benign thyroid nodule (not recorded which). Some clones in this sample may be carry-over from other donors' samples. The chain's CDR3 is CASSAELNQPQHF. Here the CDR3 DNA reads TGCGCCAGCAGCGCGGAGTTGAATCAGCCCCAGCATTTT.